These T cell receptor beta chains were read from a single sample in a study of PD-L1 blockade in urothelial cancer. The protocol was immunoSEQ multiplex PCR, while the TCRdb copy is restricted to in-frame clones and leaves out a portion. Of 98,000 or so clones in the sample, around 90% were seen once. This specimen consisted of PBMCs, obtained around atezolizumab (anti-PD-L1) treatment. The receptor source for this set is a man aged 55 to 70 with urothelial cancer. Both conserved end residues are part of each CDR3. D genes are given only for firm matches. For some rows the clone size is stated as once, few or many, or as a class when expanded; others skip it.

d_gene	j_gene	abundance	v_gene	CDR3aa	CDR3nt
-	TRBJ2-7	-	TRBV5-1	CASSSGQTNRYEQYF	TGCGCCAGCAGCTCCGGACAGACGAACCGCTACGAGCAGTACTTC
TRBD2	TRBJ2-3	-	TRBV4-3	CASSQDYQRGGSTDTQYF	TGCGCCAGCAGCCAAGATTATCAGCGGGGGGGCAGCACAGATACGCAGTATTTT
TRBD2	TRBJ2-3	-	TRBV18	CASSPKSSGGADTQYF	TGTGCCAGCTCACCAAAGTCTAGCGGGGGGGCAGATACGCAGTATTTT
TRBD1	TRBJ2-7	-	TRBV25-1	CASSEFETGSSYEQYF	TGTGCCAGCAGTGAATTCGAGACAGGGAGCTCCTACGAGCAGTACTTC
-	TRBJ2-3	once	TRBV6-6	CASSYPKERLGDTQYF	TGTGCCAGCAGTTACCCGAAGGAGCGGTTGGGAGATACGCAGTATTTT
-	TRBJ2-1	-	TRBV10-3	CAIRKTGSAGGSYNEQFF	TGTGCCATCAGGAAGACAGGGTCTGCGGGAGGCTCCTACAATGAGCAGTTCTTC
TRBD1	TRBJ2-2	-	TRBV7-2	CASSLRQGVELFF	TGTGCCAGCAGCTTAAGACAGGGAGTAGAGCTGTTTTTT
-	TRBJ2-7	-	TRBV14	CASSQGGGVYEQYF	TGTGCCAGCAGCCAAGGTGGTGGAGTCTACGAGCAGTACTTC
-	TRBJ2-4	-	TRBV7-2	CASSLGASAKNIQYF	TGTGCCAGCAGCTTAGGCGCCTCAGCCAAAAACATTCAGTACTTC
-	TRBJ2-7	-	TRBV18	CASSPSTGEQYF	TGTGCCAGCTCACCATCGACTGGCGAGCAGTACTTC
TRBD2	TRBJ2-5	-	TRBV11-2	CASSPGTSGGGGTQYF	TGTGCCAGCAGCCCCGGGACTAGCGGGGGGGGCGGGACCCAGTACTTC
-	TRBJ1-2	-	TRBV30	CAWSVPVERGYTF	TGTGCCTGGAGTGTACCGGTTGAACGCGGCTACACCTTC
TRBD2	TRBJ2-7	-	TRBV10-3	CAISDPLLAGGSHEQYF	TGTGCCATCAGTGACCCGCTCCTAGCGGGGGGATCCCACGAGCAGTACTTC
TRBD1	TRBJ2-3	-	TRBV5-1	CASSPTGASTDTQYF	TGCGCCAGCAGCCCAACAGGGGCCAGCACAGATACGCAGTATTTT
TRBD1	TRBJ1-3	-	TRBV10-3	CAARTGDGNTIYF	TGTGCCGCCAGGACAGGGGATGGAAACACCATATATTTT
TRBD2	TRBJ2-5	many	TRBV2	CASYDVAGSETQYF	TGTGCCAGCTACGATGTAGCGGGTTCAGAGACCCAGTACTTC
TRBD1	TRBJ1-4	-	TRBV2	CANTGGTNEKLFF	TGTGCCAACACAGGGGGCACTAATGAAAAACTGTTTTTT
-	TRBJ1-2	-	TRBV30	CAWNLQGNLNYGYTF	TGTGCCTGGAATCTACAGGGTAACCTTAACTATGGCTACACCTTC
-	TRBJ1-4	-	TRBV7-9	CASNSINRATNEKLFF	TGTGCCAGCAACTCGATAAACCGTGCAACTAATGAAAAACTGTTTTTT
-	TRBJ1-1	-	TRBV7-2	CASSLVYRADTEAFF	TGTGCCAGCAGCTTAGTTTACAGGGCTGACACTGAAGCTTTCTTT
TRBD2	TRBJ2-7	-	TRBV28	CASRPPGLAGGEQYF	TGTGCCAGCAGGCCACCCGGACTAGCGGGAGGCGAGCAGTACTTC
-	TRBJ2-3	once	TRBV28	CASNTGTSTDTQYF	TGTGCCAGCAACACCGGGACTAGCACAGATACGCAGTATTTT